This T cell receptor beta chain derives from a study of prognosis after radiotherapy for stage I lung cancer. Genomic DNA yielded TCR beta CDR3, amplified by two-round multiplex PCR. Amplification in first-round PCR relied on primers specific to each TRBV and TRBJ gene. Using its own MiXCR run on the multiplex PCR reads, TCRdb lists one record per CDR3 protein. In the table there are about 35,000 distinct CDR3 sequences, approximately 35% of which are singletons. On this clonotype: As yet, its antigen is unknown. A far larger clone is only one base removed, so a read error is likely.

Study results and caveats: Patients with metastases reportedly showed TRBV and TRBJ gene usage that differed from patients without metastases. The study found that unique TCR clone counts fell after stereotactic body radiation therapy, median about 10,000 versus 6,900.

The germline gives CDR1 MNHGY, CDR2 SAAAGT. CDR3 size: 13 residues. V lost 7 bases to trimming and J lost 1 base, with 10 bases between them. The chain is built from TRBV6-8 and TRBJ1-1; D gene ambiguous. The sequenced sample was PBMCs, obtained before or after stereotactic body radiation therapy (not recorded which). The sequence was collected from a donor aged 50 or older with non-small cell lung cancer. The CDR3 nucleotides read TGTGCCAGCATGAGGGCGCAGAACACTGAAGCTTTCTTT. Protein: CASMRAQNTEAFF.